Listed below are T cell receptor beta chains from one sample, sequenced in a study of technical replicates of blood from a few donors. The assay was immunoSEQ multiplex PCR, and TCRdb's table has in-frame clones only and misses some. The data contain about 88,000 clones, approximately 95% of them singletons. The sample consisted of T cells isolated from PBMCs. Receptor source: a human donor in good health. Each CDR3 is given with its conserved first and last residue. A D gene is named only where the DNA matches it firmly. Where a row states a size, it is once, few, many or the class of an expanded clone; other rows omit it.

CDR3 length	V gene	clone size	D gene	J gene	CDR3 protein	CDR3 DNA
15	TRBV4-3	.	TRBD1	TRBJ2-7	CASSQGDREVNEQYF	TGCGCCAGCAGCCAAGGGGACAGGGAAGTAAACGAGCAGTACTTC
15	TRBV5-1	.	TRBD2	TRBJ2-3	CASSGSGRPADTQYF	TGCGCCAGCAGTGGTAGCGGGAGACCTGCAGATACGCAGTATTTT
13	TRBV29-1	.	.	TRBJ1-1	CSVGGGSNTEAFF	TGCAGCGTTGGAGGGGGATCGAACACTGAAGCTTTCTTT
15	TRBV19	.	TRBD1	TRBJ1-1	CASSILTGAFTEAFF	TGTGCCAGTAGTATCTTGACAGGGGCGTTCACTGAAGCTTTCTTT
16	TRBV7-9	.	TRBD2	TRBJ2-1	CASSFGASGSSNEQFF	TGTGCCAGCAGCTTTGGTGCTAGCGGGAGTTCAAATGAGCAGTTCTTC
11	TRBV5-1	.	.	TRBJ2-5	CASSEQETQYF	TGCGCCAGCAGCGAGCAAGAGACCCAGTACTTC
14	TRBV27	.	.	TRBJ2-3	CASSLWAGQDTQYF	TGTGCCAGCAGTTTATGGGCAGGGCAGGATACGCAGTATTTT
15	TRBV5-8	.	.	TRBJ2-7	CASSLWQGGSYEQYF	TGTGCCAGCAGCTTGTGGCAGGGTGGCTCCTACGAGCAGTACTTC
15	TRBV5-6	.	.	TRBJ1-2	CASSLGDSNNYGYTF	TGTGCCAGCAGCTTGGGAGACAGTAATAACTATGGCTACACCTTC
15	TRBV19	.	.	TRBJ2-3	CASSIGRGFTDTQYF	TGTGCCAGTAGTATAGGCAGGGGATTCACAGATACGCAGTATTTT
15	TRBV5-4	.	TRBD2	TRBJ2-1	CASSLGLAGVGEQFF	TGTGCCAGCAGCTTAGGGCTAGCGGGAGTAGGTGAGCAGTTCTTC
13	TRBV7-2	once	TRBD1	TRBJ1-1	CASSLTGGTEAFF	TGTGCCAGCAGCCTCACAGGGGGCACTGAAGCTTTCTTT
16	TRBV10-2	.	TRBD1	TRBJ2-3	CASRAPGQGPEGTQYF	TGCGCCAGCAGAGCCCCGGGACAGGGGCCCGAGGGTACGCAGTATTTT
16	TRBV5-1	.	TRBD2	TRBJ2-3	CASSLRAGDSADTQYF	TGCGCCAGCAGCTTGCGGGCGGGAGATAGCGCAGATACGCAGTATTTT
13	TRBV18	.	.	TRBJ1-4	CASSGRGNEKLFF	TGTGCCAGCTCAGGCCGGGGGAATGAAAAACTGTTTTTT
16	TRBV28	.	TRBD2	TRBJ2-1	CASSLSWGSGRNEQFF	TGTGCCAGCAGTTTATCATGGGGTAGCGGGAGAAATGAGCAGTTCTTC
15	TRBV6-5	.	.	TRBJ1-5	CASSYSIARTQPQHF	TGTGCCAGCAGTTACTCAATCGCTAGAACTCAGCCCCAGCATTTT
14	TRBV5-4	.	.	TRBJ2-7	CASSTAPDYYEQYF	TGTGCCAGCAGCACGGCTCCGGACTACTACGAGCAGTACTTC
15	TRBV2	.	.	TRBJ1-5	CASSDGGVSNQPQHF	TGTGCCAGCAGTGATGGGGGGGTAAGCAATCAGCCCCAGCATTTT
15	TRBV30	.	.	TRBJ1-5	CAWSSRRVGNQPQHF	TGTGCCTGGAGTTCCCGGAGGGTTGGCAATCAGCCCCAGCATTTT
17	TRBV2	.	TRBD2	TRBJ2-5	CASSEGSGRAWGETQYF	TGTGCCAGCAGTGAGGGGAGCGGGAGGGCCTGGGGGGAGACCCAGTACTTC
15	TRBV7-6	.	.	TRBJ2-6	CASSEVSPGANVLTF	TGTGCCAGCAGCGAGGTTAGTCCTGGGGCCAACGTCCTGACTTTC
13	TRBV7-9	.	TRBD1	TRBJ1-2	CASRSDRGLGYTF	TGTGCCAGCAGATCTGACAGGGGGCTCGGCTACACCTTC
14	TRBV7-9	.	TRBD1	TRBJ1-4	CASSPGTANEKLFF	TGTGCCAGCAGCCCCGGGACAGCTAATGAAAAACTGTTTTTT
12	TRBV7-9	.	.	TRBJ1-1	CASNTRVHEAFF	TGTGCCAGCAACACCAGGGTACATGAAGCTTTCTTT
12	TRBV30	.	.	TRBJ2-2	CAWMQDPGELFF	TGTGCCTGGATGCAGGATCCCGGGGAGCTGTTTTTT
13	TRBV6-5	.	.	TRBJ2-2	CASSLTGTGELFF	TGTGCCAGCAGTTTGACGGGGACCGGGGAGCTGTTTTTT
16	TRBV7-2	.	.	TRBJ1-1	CASSPYVGTGNTEAFF	TGTGCCAGCAGCCCTTACGTAGGAACGGGGAACACTGAAGCTTTCTTT
12	TRBV5-1	.	.	TRBJ1-1	CASTDGSNEAFF	TGCGCCAGCACCGACGGGAGTAATGAAGCTTTCTTT
11	TRBV13	.	.	TRBJ2-2	CASSRYGELFF	TGTGCCAGCAGCCGTTACGGGGAGCTGTTTTTT
18	TRBV5-4	.	TRBD2	TRBJ2-1	CASSLPASGSLGYNEQFF	TGTGCCAGCAGCTTACCGGCTAGCGGGAGTTTGGGGTACAATGAGCAGTTCTTC
16	TRBV28	.	TRBD1	TRBJ1-5	CASRSTGLAPNQPQHF	TGTGCCAGCAGATCGACAGGGTTGGCCCCCAATCAGCCCCAGCATTTT
12	TRBV19	few	.	TRBJ1-1	CASSLQGPEAFF	TGTGCCAGTAGTCTACAGGGACCTGAAGCTTTCTTT
15	TRBV5-6	.	TRBD1	TRBJ1-3	CASRSGTASGNTIYF	TGTGCCAGCAGATCCGGGACAGCATCTGGAAACACCATATATTTT
14	TRBV27	once	.	TRBJ2-7	CASSNRVGQYEQYF	TGTGCCAGCAGCAACAGGGTTGGGCAGTACGAGCAGTACTTC
15	TRBV9	.	TRBD1	TRBJ2-1	CASSVAWGQHNEQFF	TGTGCCAGCAGCGTAGCTTGGGGACAGCACAATGAGCAGTTCTTC
14	TRBV7-3	.	.	TRBJ2-7	CASSRDSSSYEQYF	TGTGCCAGCAGCCGGGACTCGAGCTCCTACGAGCAGTACTTC
14	TRBV6-5	.	TRBD2	TRBJ2-7	CASSFSGSSYEQYF	TGTGCCAGCAGTTTTAGCGGGAGTTCCTACGAGCAGTACTTC
12	TRBV29-1	.	.	TRBJ2-1	CSVDETGNGRFF	TGCAGCGTTGACGAGACCGGGAACGGGCGTTTCTTC
12	TRBV30	once	.	TRBJ1-1	CAGTGASTEAFF	TGTGCCGGGACGGGAGCGAGCACTGAAGCTTTCTTT
14	TRBV5-4	.	.	TRBJ2-1	CASSLLGQDNEQFF	TGTGCCAGCAGCTTGCTGGGACAAGACAATGAGCAGTTCTTC
16	TRBV9	.	TRBD1	TRBJ2-1	CASSPSGTAPYNEQFF	TGTGCCAGCAGCCCATCCGGGACAGCCCCCTACAATGAGCAGTTCTTC
17	TRBV5-1	.	TRBD2	TRBJ2-7	CASSLHHRASGSYEQYF	TGCGCCAGCAGCTTGCACCATCGGGCTAGCGGGAGTTACGAGCAGTACTTC
15	TRBV7-9	.	TRBD1	TRBJ2-7	CASSYSQGIYYEQYF	TGTGCCAGCAGCTACTCACAGGGGATTTACTACGAGCAGTACTTC
15	TRBV6-1	.	TRBD1	TRBJ2-7	CASSSTGGDSPEQYF	TGTGCCAGCAGTTCTACAGGGGGCGATTCCCCCGAGCAGTACTTC
15	TRBV19	.	.	TRBJ1-4	CASSINSGGDEKLFF	TGTGCCAGTAGTATTAATTCTGGAGGAGATGAAAAACTGTTTTTT
13	TRBV14	once	.	TRBJ1-5	CASSQATWQPQHF	TGTGCCAGCAGCCAAGCTACGTGGCAGCCCCAGCATTTT
16	TRBV6-1	.	TRBD1	TRBJ1-5	CASSEALGQGNQPQHF	TGTGCCAGCAGTGAAGCCCTTGGACAGGGTAATCAGCCCCAGCATTTT
14	TRBV7-2	once	.	TRBJ2-5	CASSLRRGLETQYF	TGTGCCAGCAGCTTGCGCAGGGGATTGGAGACCCAGTACTTC
12	TRBV14	.	TRBD1	TRBJ1-1	CASSQDRASAFF	TGTGCCAGCAGCCAGGACAGGGCTTCAGCTTTCTTT
13	TRBV6-5	once	.	TRBJ1-1	CAARRGSNTEAFF	TGTGCCGCGAGGAGGGGATCGAACACTGAAGCTTTCTTT
15	TRBV9	.	TRBD1	TRBJ1-5	CASSGTGGEGQPQHF	TGTGCCAGCAGCGGGACAGGGGGCGAGGGACAGCCCCAGCATTTT
15	TRBV4-2	.	.	TRBJ2-1	CASSQETVPYNEQFF	TGTGCCAGCAGCCAAGAAACTGTCCCTTACAATGAGCAGTTCTTC
15	TRBV6-6	.	TRBD2	TRBJ2-1	CASSIAGSSYNEQFF	TGTGCCAGCAGTATAGCGGGGAGCTCCTACAATGAGCAGTTCTTC